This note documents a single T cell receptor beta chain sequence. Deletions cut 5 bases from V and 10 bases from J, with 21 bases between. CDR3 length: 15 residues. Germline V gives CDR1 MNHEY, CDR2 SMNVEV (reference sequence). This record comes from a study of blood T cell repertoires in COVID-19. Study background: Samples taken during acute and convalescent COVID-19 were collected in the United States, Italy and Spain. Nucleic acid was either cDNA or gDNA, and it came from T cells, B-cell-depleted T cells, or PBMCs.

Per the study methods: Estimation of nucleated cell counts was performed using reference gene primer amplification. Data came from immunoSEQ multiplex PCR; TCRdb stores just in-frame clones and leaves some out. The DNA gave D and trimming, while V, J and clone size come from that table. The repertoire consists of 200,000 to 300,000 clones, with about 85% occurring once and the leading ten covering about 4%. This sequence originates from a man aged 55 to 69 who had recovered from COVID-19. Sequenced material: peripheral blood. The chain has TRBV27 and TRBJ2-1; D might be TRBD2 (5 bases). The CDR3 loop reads CASSRSSGSLTEQFF. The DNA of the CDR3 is TGTGCCAGCAGTCGTTCCAGCGGCAGTCTCACGGAGCAGTTCTTC.